This entry features one TCR beta chain sequence. Its antigen is not known. This sample is drawn from a study of cytomegalovirus exposure and HLA in healthy donors. Study-wide results and limits: The CMV antigen specificity of a few CMV-associated chains was confirmed through in vitro analysis.

The PCR was carried out with 60 Vbeta primers and 13 Jbeta primers. Authors' analysis steps: A follow-up analysis tallied 73 million or so unique TCR beta chains, roughly 11 million shared. The table came from immunoSEQ multiplex PCR; TCRdb's copy has only in-frame clones and leaves some out. The D gene and trimming were derived from the DNA, and the V and J assignments and clone size from that table. Of under 150,000 clones in the sample, approximately 68% were seen once. The receptor was derived from a man in his sixties in good health and CMV-seronegative. Input material: PBMCs.

CDR3 sequence reads: CASSQNRLAGSTGELFF. CDR3 bases: TGTGCCAGCAGCCAAAATCGACTAGCGGGTTCCACCGGGGAGCTGTTTTTT. The chain couples TRBV4-2 to TRBJ2-2; 10 bases fit TRBD2. The germline V gene encodes CDR1 LGHNA and CDR2 YNFKEQ. Trimming cost V 2 bases and J 4 bases; bases outside gene matches: 7. The CDR3 runs 17 residues.